These 22 T cell receptor beta chains came from one sample sequenced in a study of blood T cell repertoires in COVID-19. Clones were read by immunoSEQ multiplex PCR, and TCRdb kept only the in-frame ones, dropping some. The table has a few hundred thousand clones, approximately 78% seen once. Sequencing used PBMCs or T cells enriched from blood (not recorded which). The receptors shown here come from a man aged 40-50 years who had recovered from COVID-19.

The rearrangement links TRBV6-5 to TRBJ2-1, with 7 bases lining up with TRBD1. CDR3 length: 14 amino acids. The germline V gene has CDR1 MNHEY and CDR2 SVGAGI. J lost 6 bases, V lost 4 bases, and 6 bases had no gene match. The CDR3: CASSLTGQPNEQFF. Here the CDR3 DNA reads TGTGCCAGCAGTTTAACGGGACAGCCCAATGAGCAGTTCTTC.

The CDR3 coding sequence is TGTGCCAGCAGCTCCCAAGGACTAGTGGCCGGGGAGCTGTTTTTT. This encodes CASSSQGLVAGELFF. The rearrangement links TRBV7-2 to TRBJ2-2; the match to TRBD2 covers 7 bases. Germline lookup yields CDR1 SGHTA and CDR2 FQGNSA. This CDR3 contains 15 residues. Losses at the gene ends were 4 bases for V and 6 bases for J; bases not matched to a gene: 8.

This clone came up a few times. Other DNA sequences in the same sample also yield this CDR3. The rearrangement links TRBV18 to TRBJ1-2, with D possibly TRBD1 on 5 matching bases. V lost 3 bases and J 6 bases, leaving 8 bases between the germline ends. The CDR3 loop spans 12 amino acids. Germline V gene data show CDR1 as KGHSH and CDR2 as LQKENI. CDR3 sequence reads: CASSPQGNGYTF. The CDR3 DNA is TGTGCCAGCTCACCGCAGGGAAATGGCTACACCTTC.

As to this clone: Distinct nucleotide sequences in the sample also encode this CDR3. V is TRBV4-2 and J is TRBJ1-1, with 8 bases lining up with TRBD1. V shed 1 base, J shed 0 bases, and the junction held 1 base outside the gene matches. Germline assignment: CDR1 LGHNA and CDR2 YNFKEQ. CDR3 length: 15 residues. In nucleotides, the CDR3 is TGTGCCAGCAGCCAAGGGACAGGGATGAACACTGAAGCTTTCTTT. It codes for CASSQGTGMNTEAFF.

This clone was seen a handful of times. CDR3 sequence reads: CASSVDTTNEKLFF. The CDR3 DNA is TGTGCCAGCAGCGTAGACACAACTAATGAAAAACTGTTTTTT. V is TRBV9 and J is TRBJ1-4; D not certain. Germline lookup yields CDR1 SGDLS and CDR2 YYNGEE. This CDR3 is built from 14 residues. Trimming removed 0 bases at V and 0 bases at J, with 3 bases between.

V and J are TRBV24-1 and TRBJ2-1, with D maybe TRBD2 (7 bases). CDR1 KGHDR and CDR2 SFDVKD come from the germline V gene. The CDR3 covers 14 residues. The ends were cut back, 5 bases at V and 7 bases at J, with 14 bases in the middle. CDR3 bases: TGTGCCACCAGTGGTGGGGGGGCCGGGAATGAGCAGTTCTTC. Protein: CATSGGGAGNEQFF.

CDR3 amino acids: CASSPRDRGNYGYTF. The CDR3 DNA reads TGTGCCAGCAGCCCTCGAGACAGGGGTAACTATGGCTACACCTTC. The rearrangement uses TRBV5-4 and TRBJ1-2; 8 bases agree with TRBD1. Germline loops: CDR1 SGHNT, CDR2 YYREEE (reference sequence). After removal of 4 bases from V and 1 base from J, the junction contained 6 bases not matched to a gene. This CDR3 spans 15 amino acids.

V usage is TRBV7-3 and J usage is TRBJ2-1; 12 bases agree with TRBD1. This CDR3 has 15 residues. With V trimmed by 4 bases and J by 9 bases, 7 bases remained unmatched. Germline CDR1 is SGHTA and CDR2 is FQGTGA. CDR3 in amino acids: CASSSSGTGGGEQFF. As DNA, the CDR3 is TGTGCCAGCAGCTCATCCGGGACAGGGGGCGGTGAGCAGTTCTTC. Using reference TRBV7-3 and TRBJ2-1 for the parts outside the CDR3, the full variable domain is GAGVSQTPSNKVTEKGKYVELRCDPISGHTALYWYRQSLGQGPEFLIYFQGTGAADDSGLPNDRFFAVRPEGSVSTLKIQRTERGDSAVYLCASSSSGTGGGEQFFGPGTRLTVL.

This chain connects TRBV7-2 to TRBJ1-5; the D is unclear. The CDR3 has 15 amino acids. Per germline, CDR1 SGHTA and CDR2 FQGNSA. V shed 1 base and J shed 7 bases, with 14 bases lying between them. In nucleotides, the CDR3 is TGTGCCAGCAGCTTAGGCGCCCTATTAAAGCAGCCCCAGCATTTT. Its translation: CASSLGALLKQPQHF.

V is TRBV19 and J is TRBJ2-1; TRBD2 agrees at 13 bases. The CDR3 is 16 amino acids. The germline CDR1 and CDR2 sequences are LNHDA and SQIVND (reference sequence). Trimming cost V 3 bases and J 8 bases; bases outside gene matches: 7. The chain's CDR3 is CASSIGTSGNLDEQFF. The CDR3 coding sequence is TGTGCCAGTAGTATCGGGACTAGCGGGAATCTCGATGAGCAGTTCTTC.

V usage is TRBV19 and J usage is TRBJ2-3, with a weak D call TRBD2 (5 bases). CDR1 is LNHDA, CDR2 SQIVND, per germline (reference sequence). V dropped 1 base and J dropped 3 bases, with 8 bases sitting between them. The CDR3 contains 14 residues. The DNA of the CDR3 is TGTGCCAGTAGTATAGCTAGCAGTACAGATACGCAGTATTTT. Translated, it gives CASSIASSTDTQYF.

V and J are TRBV5-5 and TRBJ1-3; D possibly corresponds to TRBD1 (6 bases). Germline V gives CDR1 SGHKS, CDR2 YYEKEE (reference sequence). This CDR3 contains 15 residues. Trimming shortened V by 4 bases and J by 2 bases, and 13 bases separated the two germline ends. DNA of the CDR3: TGTGCCAGCAGCAAACAGGGTTCGGCTGGAAACACCATATATTTT. Its translation: CASSKQGSAGNTIYF. The whole variable domain, remainder taken from reference TRBV5-5 and TRBJ1-3, is DAGVTQSPTHLIKTRGQQVTLRCSPISGHKSVSWYQQVLGQGPQFIFQYYEKEERGRGNFPDRFSARQFPNYSSELNVNALLLGDSALYLCASSKQGSAGNTIYFGEGSWLTVV.

This rearrangement joins TRBV2 to TRBJ2-7; 9 positions agree with TRBD2. The CDR3 has 12 amino acids. CDR1 and CDR2 from the germline V gene are SNHLY and FYNNEI. J gave up 7 bases and V 8 bases, and 6 bases lay outside the gene matches. The CDR3 loop reads CASELAGLEQYF. DNA of the CDR3: TGTGCCAGCGAACTAGCGGGCTTGGAGCAGTACTTC.

The chain couples TRBV14 to TRBJ1-3; TRBD1 might be the D (6 bases). CDR1 SGHDN and CDR2 FVKESK come from the germline V gene. The ends were cut back, 11 bases at V and 0 bases at J, with 14 bases in the middle. This CDR3 has 14 amino acids. CDR3 in DNA: TGTGCCTGGGGACACCAACACTCTGGAAACACCATATATTTT. Its protein is CAWGHQHSGNTIYF.

The V gene is TRBV2, the J gene TRBJ1-2, with unresolved D. Germline V gene sequence: CDR1 SNHLY, CDR2 FYNNEI. There are 14 residues in the CDR3. Trimming shortened V by 2 bases and J by 4 bases, and 11 bases separated the two germline ends. CDR3 protein: CASSESHATYGYTF. CDR3 bases: TGTGCCAGCAGTGAAAGCCACGCAACCTATGGCTACACCTTC.

This chain links TRBV5-1 with TRBJ1-4; TRBD1 is a possible D gene (5 bases). The CDR3 is made up of 15 amino acids. Trimming removed 4 bases at V and 3 bases at J, with 13 bases between. The germline CDR1 and CDR2 sequences are SGHRS and YFSETQ. The CDR3: CASSGGTAPNEKLFF. CDR3 DNA: TGCGCCAGCAGCGGGGGGACGGCTCCTAATGAAAAACTGTTTTTT. Variable domain in full (rest from reference TRBV5-1 and TRBJ1-4): KAGVTQTPRYLIKTRGQQVTLSCSPISGHRSVSWYQQTPGQGLQFLFEYFSETQRNKGNFPGRFSGRQFSNSRSEMNVSTLELGDSALYLCASSGGTAPNEKLFFGSGTQLSVL.

This clone was seen once. The chain carries TRBV25-1 and TRBJ2-1; a weak D match, TRBD1 (6 bases). Germline V gene lookup returns CDR1 MGHDK and CDR2 SYGVNS. V was cut by 1 base and J by 4 bases, with 8 bases left in between. This CDR3 region has 14 residues. CDR3 loop: CASSESDRYNEQFF. The CDR3 DNA reads as TGTGCCAGCAGTGAATCCGACAGGTACAATGAGCAGTTCTTC.

The V and J genes are TRBV19 and TRBJ1-1; perhaps TRBD1 as D (5 bases). The length of the CDR3 is 16 residues. Germline V gene lookup returns CDR1 LNHDA and CDR2 SQIVND (reference sequence). V was pared by 4 bases and J by 0 bases, with 15 bases between. The CDR3 loop is CASSTAREIMNTEAFF. The CDR3 DNA is TGTGCCAGTAGTACGGCCAGGGAAATAATGAACACTGAAGCTTTCTTT.

This rearrangement joins TRBV27 to TRBJ2-1; D remains unclear. Trimming left V 5 bases short and J 12 bases short, with 11 bases between. This CDR3 region has 11 residues. The germline V gene encodes CDR1 MNHEY and CDR2 SMNVEV (reference sequence). DNA for the CDR3: TGTGCCAGCAGTGCCGATCTGCGGCAGTTCTTC. Residues: CASSADLRQFF.

The gene calls are TRBV7-9 and TRBJ1-2; D is unresolved. CDR1 and CDR2 (germline): SEHNR, FQNEAQ (reference sequence). The CDR3 length is 14 residues. Trimming shortened V by 5 bases and J by 4 bases, and 14 bases separated the two germline ends. The CDR3 spells CASSLTVDFYGYTF. CDR3 nucleotide sequence: TGTGCCAGCAGCCTCACCGTTGACTTCTATGGCTACACCTTC.

The rearrangement joins TRBV2 to TRBJ2-1; 8 bases are shared with TRBD1. V lost 7 bases to trimming and J lost 4 bases; unmatched junction nucleotides: 6. Germline V CDR1 and CDR2: SNHLY, FYNNEI. This CDR3 spans 14 amino acids. CDR3 sequence: CASKRDRLYNEQFF. Written as DNA, the CDR3 is TGTGCCAGCAAGAGGGACAGGTTGTACAATGAGCAGTTCTTC.

The chain employs TRBV7-9 and TRBJ2-1, with 12 bases that match TRBD2. The CDR3 contains 13 residues. Germline V gene sequence: CDR1 SEHNR, CDR2 FQNEAQ (reference sequence). The V segment lost 5 bases and the J segment 8 bases; nucleotides outside the gene matches: 1. The CDR3 sequence: CASSRLAGDEQFF. The CDR3 nucleotides read TGTGCCAGCAGCCGACTAGCGGGAGATGAGCAGTTCTTC.